Each of the 23 T cell receptor beta chains below was sequenced from the same sample in a study of Graves' ophthalmopathy and Graves' hyperthyroidism. As the template, RNA transcripts were used to amplify TCR beta CDR3 regions. RT-PCR with HTBI primers came first, then second-round multiplex PCR. TCRdb used MiXCR to reprocess the multiplex PCR reads, holding one entry per CDR3 protein. The sample gives around 1.1 million distinct CDR3 sequences, 35% to 45% of which show up once; approximately 12% is in the top ten. The material sequenced was peripheral blood or thyroid tissue (not recorded which). Receptors were obtained from an adult man with Graves' hyperthyroidism.

This clonotype showed up many times. V is TRBV5-6 and J is TRBJ1-1; 8 bases map to TRBD1. Per the germline V gene, CDR1 is SGHDT and CDR2 is YYEEEE. Trimming at V came to 0 bases and at J to 6 bases, leaving 4 bases not matched to a gene. The CDR3 runs 14 residues. CDR3 DNA: TGTGCCAGCAGCTTGGCCGGACAGGGCGCTGAAGCTTTCTTT. Its translation: CASSLAGQGAEAFF.

The chain couples TRBV4-3 to TRBJ1-6; D is unresolved. The CDR3 has 14 residues. Trimming took 1 base from V and 7 from J, leaving 8 bases between them. CDR1 is LGHNA and CDR2 is YSLEER in the germline V gene. The CDR3 bases are TGCGCCAGCAGCCAAGTTAGAACCAATTCACCCCTCCACTTT. Translated: CASSQVRTNSPLHF.

A remark on this clonotype: Germline is not matched at one junction end, which may reflect a read error. The rearrangement uses TRBV12-3 or TRBV12-4 and TRBJ1-2; unclear D gene. CDR3 length equals 13 residues. The CDR3 nucleotides are TGTGCCGGCAGCGCCTCAGAAATCTATGGCTACACCTTC. This encodes CAGSASEIYGYTF.

V is TRBV29-1 and J is TRBJ2-7; D ambiguous. The germline V and J ends were trimmed by 1 base and 0 bases, with 7 bases remaining between them. Per germline, CDR1 SQVTM and CDR2 ANQGSEA. The CDR3 is made up of 13 amino acids. CDR3 in DNA: TGCAGCGTTGAAGGCCAGAGCTCCTACGAGCAGTACTTC. It translates to CSVEGQSSYEQYF.

The gene calls are TRBV19 and TRBJ1-5; D possibly corresponds to TRBD1 (5 bases). The V end was cut by 5 bases, the J end by 4 bases, with 15 bases between. This CDR3 is 15 amino acids long. Germline CDR1 LNHDA, CDR2 SQIVND (reference sequence). The CDR3, as DNA: TGTGCCAGTAGTGGCGGACAATATCAAAATCAGCCCCAGCATTTT. Amino acids: CASSGGQYQNQPQHF.

This clonotype has at least ten counts. The V gene is TRBV20-1, the J gene TRBJ2-5, with D tentatively TRBD2 (5 bases). From germline, CDR1 is DFQATT and CDR2 SNEGSKA (reference sequence). The V end was cut by 6 bases, the J end by 5 bases, with 16 bases between. The CDR3 extends over 13 amino acids. The CDR3 DNA reads as TGCAGTGCGTATTTCGGGGATCGGGAGACCCAGTACTTC. It translates to CSAYFGDRETQYF.

The DNA for the CDR3 is TGTGCCAGCTTAGTCCAAGGGTACGAGCAGTACTTC. It specifies CASLVQGYEQYF. This chain joins TRBV25-1 and TRBJ2-7; D ambiguous. Germline V gives CDR1 MGHDK, CDR2 SYGVNS. Trimming cost V 8 bases and J 4 bases, with 12 bases left between them. The CDR3 consists of 12 residues.

This clonotype was observed at least ten times. The V gene is TRBV12-3 or TRBV12-4, the J gene TRBJ1-5; possible D gene TRBD1, 6 bases. V was shortened by 3 bases and J by 1 base, with 10 bases between the two germline ends. This CDR3 has 15 amino acids. This CDR3 is CASSFAGHSNQPQHF. In DNA, the CDR3 is TGTGCCAGCAGTTTTGCGGGACACAGCAATCAGCCCCAGCATTTT.

This clonotype was recorded many times. The chain employs TRBV7-9 and TRBJ1-4; 9 bases align to TRBD1. V shed 5 bases and J 8 bases; nucleotides not matched to a gene: 9. The germline gives CDR1 SEHNR, CDR2 FQNEAQ (reference sequence). This CDR3 comprises 15 residues. CDR3 region: CASSQPGTGSEKLFF. CDR3 bases: TGTGCCAGCAGCCAGCCTGGGACAGGGAGCGAAAAACTGTTTTTT.

This clonotype was seen ten or more times. The CDR3 reads CASSSKRRKNTGELFF. CDR3 sequence (DNA): TGTGCCAGCAGTTCTAAGCGGAGGAAAAACACCGGGGAGCTGTTTTTT. The J gene is TRBJ2-2, the V gene TRBV11-2; D perhaps matches TRBD2 (5 bases). The CDR3 totals 16 residues. Per the germline V gene, CDR1 is SGHAT and CDR2 is FQNNGV. Trimming took 6 bases from V and 2 from J, leaving 16 bases between them.

This clonotype was counted at least ten times. V gene TRBV7-2 combines with J gene TRBJ2-7, with TRBD2 identical over 7 bases. The CDR3 consists of 16 residues. Per the germline V gene, CDR1 is SGHTA and CDR2 is FQGNSA. V was pared by 5 bases and J by 3 bases, with 13 bases of the junction left unmatched. The CDR3 DNA is TGTGCCAGCAGCGTAACGACCGGGACTAAAAACTACGAGCAGTACTTC. It specifies CASSVTTGTKNYEQYF.

At least ten counts were recorded for this clonotype. This chain uses TRBV29-1 with TRBJ2-7; D is perhaps TRBD1 (6 bases). CDR1 SQVTM and CDR2 ANQGSEA come from the germline V gene. The CDR3 totals 13 residues. V lost 7 bases and J 3 bases, leaving 16 bases between the germline ends. CDR3 coding DNA: TGCAGCGCCAGAGACAGGCCTTACTACGAGCAGTACTTC. This translates into CSARDRPYYEQYF.

This clonotype was recorded only once. The chain couples TRBV7-9 to TRBJ2-7; 10 nucleotides match TRBD1. The V and J ends lost 7 bases and 6 bases, in that order; junction bases with no gene match: 6. The CDR3 extends over 13 amino acids. Germline CDR1 SEHNR, CDR2 FQNEAQ (reference sequence). For the CDR3, the DNA is TGTGCCAGCACCGGGACAGGGGCCCTCGAGCAGTACTTC. Encoded protein: CASTGTGALEQYF.

This clonotype was recorded many times. This chain links TRBV19 with TRBJ1-6; D call uncertain. Germline values: CDR1 LNHDA, CDR2 SQIVND (reference sequence). The ends were cut back, 7 bases at V and 9 bases at J, with 16 bases in the middle. This CDR3 comprises 14 residues. In nucleotides, the CDR3 is TGTGCCAGTAATATGGACCTACCAGGTTCACCCCTCCACTTT. This translates into CASNMDLPGSPLHF.

On this clonotype itself: A single base separates this from a much larger clone, so it may be a read error. The chain uses TRBV15 and TRBJ2-2, with 8 bases identical to TRBD1. Losses at the gene ends were 4 bases for V and 3 bases for J; bases not matched to a gene: 4. CDR1 LNHNV and CDR2 YYDKDF come from the germline V gene (reference sequence). This CDR3 has 15 amino acids. This CDR3 is CATSTGQEDTGELFF. The CDR3 DNA is TGTGCCACCAGCACGGGACAGGAGGACACCGGGGAGCTGTTTTTT.

This clonotype was recorded a few times. This chain links TRBV6-1 with TRBJ2-7, with D maybe TRBD1 (5 bases). The V gene's germline CDR1 is MNHNS and CDR2 SASEGT. The CDR3 is 12 residues long. Deletions cut 6 bases from V and 2 bases from J, with 8 bases between. The CDR3 DNA follows: TGTGCCAGCAGGGGGCCACCCTACGAGCAGTACTTC. Its protein product is CASRGPPYEQYF.

CDR3 nucleotides: TGTGCCAGCAGCTTAAAACAGGGGGTGGAGACCGGGGAGCTGTTTTTT. This translates into CASSLKQGVETGELFF. The gene calls are TRBV7-9 and TRBJ2-2; 8 nucleotides align to TRBD1. Germline trimming cut 2 bases from V and 5 bases from J; bases unmatched to any gene: 7. This CDR3 spans 16 amino acids. The germline V gene encodes CDR1 SEHNR and CDR2 FQNEAQ (reference sequence).

The rearrangement links TRBV15 to TRBJ1-6; D is uncertain. The V end was cut by 1 base, the J end by 9 bases, with 10 bases between. The germline gives CDR1 LNHNV, CDR2 YYDKDF (reference sequence). This CDR3 comprises 14 residues. The CDR3 loop is CATSRVGVFSPLHF. The CDR3 DNA sequence: TGTGCCACCAGCAGAGTTGGGGTATTTTCACCCCTCCACTTT.

This clonotype was recorded many times. This chain links TRBV5-1 with TRBJ2-7; D gene ambiguous. The CDR3 sequence is 14 residues long. Germline-derived CDR1 and CDR2 are SGHRS and YFSETQ. The germline V and J ends were trimmed by 0 bases and 5 bases, with 12 bases remaining between them. Here the CDR3 reads CASSLGVRQDEQYF. The CDR3 DNA reads TGCGCCAGCAGCTTGGGTGTCCGGCAGGACGAGCAGTACTTC.

The V gene is TRBV7-3, the J gene TRBJ1-3, with TRBD1 as a possible D gene (5 bases). Germline V gene sequence: CDR1 SGHTA, CDR2 FQGTGA. Trimming shortened V by 2 bases and J by 0 bases, and 11 bases separated the two germline ends. The CDR3 covers 16 residues. CDR3 residues: CASSLGGPSSGNTIYF. The CDR3 nucleotides are TGTGCCAGCAGCTTAGGGGGACCAAGCTCTGGAAACACCATATATTTT.

This clonotype was seen once. The chain recombines TRBV10-3 with TRBJ2-7; 14 nucleotides line up with TRBD2. V shed 3 bases and J 0 bases; nucleotides not matched to a gene: 1. This CDR3 is 16 amino acids long. Germline CDR1 ENHRY, CDR2 SYGVKD. CDR3 in amino acids: CAISEGLAGGSYEQYF. CDR3 bases: TGTGCCATCAGTGAAGGACTAGCGGGAGGCTCCTACGAGCAGTACTTC.

In its sample, this clonotype was seen many times. This chain links TRBV19 with TRBJ1-5, with a possible D match to TRBD1 (5 bases). The CDR3 is 15 amino acids. CDR1 LNHDA and CDR2 SQIVND come from the germline V gene (reference sequence). Trimming stripped 5 bases from V and 6 bases from J, with 17 bases between. Written as DNA, the CDR3 is TGTGCCAGTAGTGGATTCGACGGGGCGCGTCAGCCCCAGCATTTT. Protein sequence: CASSGFDGARQPQHF.

The V call is TRBV7-8, the J call TRBJ2-2; no reliable D call. The germline V gene encodes CDR1 SGHVS and CDR2 FQNEAQ. This CDR3 has 16 residues. V was trimmed by 2 bases and J by 2 bases, leaving 12 bases between them. The CDR3 region has the DNA TGTGCCAGCAGCTTAAGGATGGCTCTCAACACCGGGGAGCTGTTTTTT. Protein product: CASSLRMALNTGELFF.